The 27 T cell receptor beta chains given below trace back to one sample, sequenced in a study of blood T cell repertoires in COVID-19. Data came from immunoSEQ multiplex PCR; TCRdb stores just in-frame clones and leaves some out. Of 45,000 to 65,000 clones in the sample, around 82% are singletons; the top ten hold 26%. Material for sequencing was peripheral blood. The source of these receptors is a woman of 80 years or more with COVID-19, enrolled during active disease.

The chain employs TRBV25-1 and TRBJ1-6; D is unresolved. The germline gives CDR1 MGHDK, CDR2 SYGVNS. Trimming left V 6 bases short and J 7 bases short, with 10 bases between. This CDR3 spans 13 amino acids. The CDR3 loop is CASSSSGNSPLHF. DNA of the CDR3: TGTGCCAGCAGCTCGTCGGGGAATTCACCCCTCCACTTT.

This clone was picked up a small number of times. V is TRBV6-5 and J is TRBJ2-2, with TRBD1 matching over 10 bases. V dropped 5 bases and J dropped 2; count of bases not matched to a gene: 2. The CDR3 runs to 15 residues. The germline V gene encodes CDR1 MNHEY and CDR2 SVGAGI. The CDR3 sequence: CASSPTGGNTGELFF. DNA of the CDR3: TGTGCCAGCAGTCCGACAGGGGGCAACACCGGGGAGCTGTTTTTT.

This clone is a singleton in its sample. The V and J genes are TRBV6-2 or TRBV6-3 and TRBJ2-3; 13 bases align to TRBD2. With 5 bases clipped from V and 6 bases from J, the junction kept 5 bases outside the gene matches. The CDR3 runs to 15 residues. From germline, CDR1 is MNHEY and CDR2 SVGEGT. The CDR3 loop reads CASSRTSGRADTQYF. DNA for the CDR3: TGTGCCAGCAGTAGAACTAGCGGGAGGGCGGATACGCAGTATTTT.

The chain has TRBV12-5 and TRBJ2-7; no clear D gene. Germline V gene data show CDR1 as LGHNT and CDR2 as FRNRAP. Trimming pared 6 bases from V and 4 bases from J, leaving 10 bases between. The CDR3 totals 12 residues. CDR3 loop: CASGPGFYEQYF. As DNA, the CDR3 is TGTGCTAGTGGACCAGGTTTTTACGAGCAGTACTTC.

The chain links TRBV29-1 to TRBJ1-2; TRBD1 matches at 11 bases. CDR3 size: 16 residues. Germline CDR1 is SQVTM and CDR2 is ANQGSEA. V was pared by 2 bases and J by 5 bases, with 10 bases of the junction left unmatched. CDR3 region: CSVEFGQGALKYGYTF. CDR3 nucleotide sequence: TGCAGCGTTGAATTTGGACAGGGGGCTCTTAAATATGGCTACACCTTC.

This clone has more than one count but fewer than ten. This rearrangement joins TRBV5-1 to TRBJ2-7; perhaps TRBD2 as D (5 bases). V was shortened by 2 bases and J by 2 bases, with 8 bases between the two germline ends. CDR1 is SGHRS and CDR2 is YFSETQ in the germline V gene. The length of the CDR3 is 13 residues. CDR3 bases: TGCGCCAGCAGCTTAGAGCGGACCTACGAGCAGTACTTC. Amino acid sequence: CASSLERTYEQYF.

The chain combines TRBV7-3 with TRBJ1-1; tentatively, D is TRBD1 (5 bases). Looked up from germline, CDR1 is SGHTA and CDR2 is FQGTGA. This CDR3 is 17 amino acids long. The V and J ends lost 4 bases and 4 bases respectively, with 22 bases between them. CDR3 nucleotides: TGTGCCAGCAGCTCCACACCACAGGTTCGGGTAGGCACTGAAGCTTTCTTT. Translated, it gives CASSSTPQVRVGTEAFF. Full variable domain (remainder filled in from reference TRBV7-3 and TRBJ1-1): GAGVSQTPSNKVTEKGKYVELRCDPISGHTALYWYRQSLGQGPEFLIYFQGTGAADDSGLPNDRFFAVRPEGSVSTLKIQRTERGDSAVYLCASSSTPQVRVGTEAFFGQGTRLTVV.

The chain combines TRBV6-6 with TRBJ2-2, with 8 bases lining up with TRBD1. V was pared by 11 bases and J by 5 bases, with 10 bases of the junction left unmatched. The CDR3 spans 14 residues. Germline V gene data show CDR1 as MNHNY and CDR2 as SVGAGI (reference sequence). The CDR3 loop reads CAHSGQGGTGELFF. CDR3 nucleotide sequence: TGTGCCCACTCAGGACAGGGTGGGACCGGGGAGCTGTTTTTT.

This clone was detected only once. The V and J genes are TRBV6-6 and TRBJ2-7, with TRBD2 as a possible D gene (6 bases). Germline V lookup: CDR1 MNHNY, CDR2 SVGAGI (reference sequence). The length of the CDR3 is 14 residues. The ends were cut back, 2 bases at V and 2 bases at J, with 10 bases in the middle. The CDR3 spells CASSYGRETYEQYF. As DNA, the CDR3 is TGTGCCAGCAGTTACGGGCGGGAAACCTACGAGCAGTACTTC.

V and J are TRBV19 and TRBJ1-5; the match to TRBD1 covers 8 bases. Germline V CDR1 and CDR2: LNHDA, SQIVND (reference sequence). The CDR3 consists of 14 residues. V dropped 10 bases and J dropped 2; count of bases not matched to a gene: 7. In nucleotides, the CDR3 is TGTGCCACTGCGGACAGGGCCCGCAATCAGCCCCAGCATTTT. Protein sequence: CATADRARNQPQHF.

This clone is classed as medium-sized. The chain combines TRBV11-2 with TRBJ2-7; a weak D match, TRBD2 (6 bases). CDR3 length: 16 residues. V shed 0 bases and J shed 4 bases, with 16 bases lying between them. CDR1 SGHAT and CDR2 FQNNGV come from the germline V gene. This CDR3 reads CASSLDPPLARYEQYF. The CDR3 DNA reads as TGTGCCAGCAGCTTAGATCCTCCTCTAGCGCGGTACGAGCAGTACTTC.

J is TRBJ2-3 and V is TRBV6-6; 9 bases agree with TRBD2. Germline assignment: CDR1 MNHNY and CDR2 SVGAGI (reference sequence). The CDR3 consists of 16 residues. V gave up 5 bases and J gave up 0 bases; unmatched junction bases: 6. The CDR3 nucleotides read TGTGCCAGCAGTCCTCGGGCGGGAGGGAGCACAGATACGCAGTATTTT. Translated: CASSPRAGGSTDTQYF.

V gene TRBV27 combines with J gene TRBJ1-5; a weak D match, TRBD1 (6 bases). Germline values: CDR1 MNHEY, CDR2 SMNVEV (reference sequence). Trimming removed 6 bases from V and 7 bases from J, with 13 bases in between. This CDR3 region has 13 residues. This CDR3 is CASSRGGAQPQHF. Written as DNA, the CDR3 is TGTGCCAGCAGCCGTGGGGGCGCCCAGCCCCAGCATTTT.

This clone appeared once. The chain carries TRBV6-5 and TRBJ1-2; TRBD1 matches 7 bases. V lost 4 bases and J lost 4; bases outside the gene matches: 9. Germline CDR1 and CDR2: MNHEY and SVGAGI. This CDR3 is built from 15 residues. The CDR3 DNA follows: TGTGCCAGCAGTTCGGGACAGACGAGAGTCTATGGCTACACCTTC. The encoded protein is CASSSGQTRVYGYTF.

This chain connects TRBV5-1 to TRBJ2-5; possibly TRBD2 for D (6 bases). This CDR3 spans 14 amino acids. Trimming stripped 0 bases from V and 1 base from J, with 7 bases between. Germline assignment: CDR1 SGHRS and CDR2 YFSETQ. CDR3 loop: CASSLDSGQETQYF. The CDR3 DNA reads TGCGCCAGCAGCTTGGATAGCGGCCAAGAGACCCAGTACTTC.

The V call is TRBV11-2, the J call TRBJ2-7; 10 bases map to TRBD2. The length of the CDR3 is 15 residues. V shed 5 bases and J 3 bases; nucleotides not matched to a gene: 7. From germline, CDR1 is SGHAT and CDR2 FQNNGV. The CDR3, as DNA: TGTGCCAGCAGCCAGTCTAGCGGGAGCTTCTACGAGCAGTACTTC. Translated, it gives CASSQSSGSFYEQYF. Looking up the rest from reference TRBV11-2 and TRBJ2-7 gives the full variable domain: EAGVAQSPRYKIIEKRQSVAFWCNPISGHATLYWYQQILGQGPKLLIQFQNNGVVDDSQLPKDRFSAERLKGVDSTLKIQPAKLEDSAVYLCASSQSSGSFYEQYFGPGTRLTVT.

The chain uses TRBV5-1 and TRBJ1-5, with 8 bases lining up with TRBD1. Germline CDR1 and CDR2: SGHRS and YFSETQ. The trim removed 2 bases at V and 7 bases at J, leaving 5 bases unmatched. The CDR3 totals 14 residues. The CDR3 nucleotides read TGCGCCAGCAGCTTTTCGGGACAGGACCAGCCCCAGCATTTT. Translating it yields CASSFSGQDQPQHF.

The rearrangement uses TRBV7-9 and TRBJ2-5; D call uncertain. V shed 1 base and J shed 4 bases, with 10 bases lying between them. CDR1 is SEHNR, CDR2 FQNEAQ, per germline (reference sequence). This CDR3 has 14 residues. The CDR3, as DNA: TGTGCCAGCAGCTTAGGATCGGTGAGAGAGACCCAGTACTTC. The encoded protein is CASSLGSVRETQYF.

This clone has just a few counts. V usage is TRBV3-1 (or the pseudogene TRBV3-2) and J usage is TRBJ2-7; TRBD2 is a possible D gene (6 bases). The CDR3 covers 17 residues. Germline CDR1 LGHDT, CDR2 YNNKEL (reference sequence). Trimming pared 1 base from V and 0 bases from J, leaving 16 bases between. The CDR3 is CASSQAPAGRYSYEQYF. CDR3 bases: TGTGCCAGCAGCCAAGCTCCGGCAGGGAGGTACTCCTACGAGCAGTACTTC.

The chain recombines TRBV7-9 with TRBJ2-2; D not resolved. V was trimmed by 5 bases and J by 4 bases, leaving 8 bases between them. CDR1 is SEHNR and CDR2 is FQNEAQ in the germline V gene (reference sequence). This CDR3 region has 13 residues. CDR3 bases: TGTGCCAGCAGCCCCATCCCCACCGGGGAGCTGTTTTTT. It encodes CASSPIPTGELFF.

The chain carries TRBV19 and TRBJ1-5, with 7 nucleotides matching TRBD1. CDR1 and CDR2 (germline): LNHDA, SQIVND (reference sequence). Losses at the gene ends were 7 bases for V and 3 bases for J; bases not matched to a gene: 3. This CDR3 spans 13 amino acids. CDR3 region: CASTGQINQPQHF. As DNA, the CDR3 is TGTGCCAGTACGGGACAGATCAATCAGCCCCAGCATTTT.

The rearrangement links TRBV7-3 to TRBJ2-3, with 7 bases aligning to TRBD2. Germline values: CDR1 SGHTA, CDR2 FQGTGA. This CDR3 is 15 amino acids long. V shed 5 bases and J 4 bases; nucleotides not matched to a gene: 9. In DNA, the CDR3 is TGTGCCAGCAGCAAAGGGGCGGGAGTGGCAGATACGCAGTATTTT. It specifies CASSKGAGVADTQYF.

The J gene is TRBJ2-5, the V gene TRBV5-1, with a tentative D call TRBD1 (5 bases). Germline CDR1 and CDR2: SGHRS and YFSETQ. The CDR3 has 15 residues. Trimming shortened V by 2 bases and J by 2 bases, and 13 bases separated the two germline ends. This chain's CDR3 is CASSFGQGGQETQYF. In DNA form, the CDR3 reads TGCGCCAGCAGCTTCGGGCAGGGTGGACAAGAGACCCAGTACTTC.

The V call is TRBV5-8, the J call TRBJ1-2; no clear D gene. Trimming removed 6 bases at V and 6 bases at J, with 15 bases between. CDR3 length: 13 residues. Germline V CDR1 and CDR2: SGHTS, YDEGEE. The CDR3 DNA sequence: TGTGCCAGCATCCTGGTGGGCGCCAATGGCTACACCTTC. The encoded protein is CASILVGANGYTF.

The J gene is TRBJ2-3, the V gene TRBV27; D remains unclear. Trimming took 8 bases from V and 1 from J, leaving 16 bases between them. The germline V gene has CDR1 MNHEY and CDR2 SMNVEV (reference sequence). The CDR3 runs 15 residues. The CDR3 protein is CASALLVPGTDTQYF. The CDR3 DNA sequence: TGTGCCAGCGCCCTTTTAGTCCCGGGCACAGATACGCAGTATTTT.

This clone was observed a handful of times. The chain recombines TRBV5-1 with TRBJ1-6; TRBD1 agrees at 8 bases. V shed 5 bases, J shed 0 bases, and the junction held 7 bases outside the gene matches. Germline loops: CDR1 SGHRS, CDR2 YFSETQ. The CDR3 runs to 17 residues. Here the CDR3 reads CASSSGTGVSYNSPLHF. The CDR3 DNA follows: TGCGCCAGCAGTTCGGGGACAGGCGTCTCCTATAATTCACCCCTCCACTTT.

The chain has TRBV7-9 and TRBJ2-4, with 8 bases that match TRBD1. The CDR3 is 15 residues long. Germline loops: CDR1 SEHNR, CDR2 FQNEAQ (reference sequence). With V trimmed by 3 bases and J by 0 bases, 1 base remained unmatched. CDR3 in amino acids: CASSLGQAAKNIQYF. CDR3 nucleotide sequence: TGTGCCAGCAGCTTGGGACAGGCAGCCAAAAACATTCAGTACTTC.